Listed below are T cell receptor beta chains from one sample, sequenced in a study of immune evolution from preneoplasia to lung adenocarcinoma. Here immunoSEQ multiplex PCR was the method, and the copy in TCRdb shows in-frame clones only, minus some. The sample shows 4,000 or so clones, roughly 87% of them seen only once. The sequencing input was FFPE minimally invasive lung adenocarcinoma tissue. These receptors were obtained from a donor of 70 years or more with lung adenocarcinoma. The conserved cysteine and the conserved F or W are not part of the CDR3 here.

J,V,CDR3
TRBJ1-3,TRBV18,ASSPGTGAYSGNTIY
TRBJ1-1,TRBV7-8,ASTTQGSLTEAF
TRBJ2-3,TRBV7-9,ASSLEGTVADTQY
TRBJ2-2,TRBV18,ASSPLTGGETGELF
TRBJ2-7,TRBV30,ASDRGLYEQY
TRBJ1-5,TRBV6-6,ASSYSWGHQPQH
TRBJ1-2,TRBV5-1,ASSLDVGDYGYT
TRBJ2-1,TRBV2,ASSSTTSGRNEQF
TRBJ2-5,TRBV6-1,ASSELRQGRETQY
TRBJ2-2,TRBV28,ASSPGQEGYTGELF
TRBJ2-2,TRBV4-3,ASSLREAGDGSGELF
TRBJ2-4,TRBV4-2,ASSPWTGGNIQY
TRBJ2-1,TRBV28,ASSPGGSGSSYNEQF
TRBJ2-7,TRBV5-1,ASSLDIGSTYEQY
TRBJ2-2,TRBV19,ASSLGDGELF
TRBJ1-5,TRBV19,ASSIMGPGQPQH
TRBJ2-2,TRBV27,ASSRTSGRTGELF
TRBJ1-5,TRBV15,ATSKKRGGQNGYSNQPQH
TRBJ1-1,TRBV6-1,ASSEVLLNTEAF
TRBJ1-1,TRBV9,ASSARTGNTEAF
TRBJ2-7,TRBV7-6,ASSLSGSRGYEQY
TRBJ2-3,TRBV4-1,ASSPATGTDTDTQY
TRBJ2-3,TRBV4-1,ASSHYSGITDTQY
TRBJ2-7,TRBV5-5,ASSPEQSSYEQY